Presented here are 7 T cell receptor beta chains from one specimen sequenced in a study of lymphopenia after photon versus proton radiotherapy. Measured with immunoSEQ multiplex PCR; TCRdb has only the in-frame clones, and not every one. The sample lists about 33,000 clones, 90% occurring once. The sequencing used peripheral blood, collected from a patient treated with photon-based radiotherapy. All receptors derive from a woman between 45 and 65 years old with pancreatic cancer.

V gene TRBV21-1 combines with J gene TRBJ1-1. TRBV21-1 is shown as a pseudogene. This CDR3 has 15 residues. CDR3 amino acids: CASTGTWEPYTEAFF. Here the CDR3 DNA reads TGTGCCAGCACCGGGACCTGGGAGCCGTACACTGAAGCTTTCTTT.

The chain recombines TRBV21-1 with TRBJ2-3. TRBV21-1 is a pseudogene. This CDR3 is 17 amino acids long. DNA for the CDR3: TGTGCCAGCAGCGCCCCCCTTGAGTCGCCGGACACAGATACGCAGTATTTT. Translating gives CASSAPLESPDTDTQYF.

CDR3: CASSWGLAGEYEQYF. The CDR3 bases are TGTGCCAGCAGCTGGGGACTAGCGGGTGAGTACGAGCAGTACTTC. The V gene is TRBV11-2, the J gene TRBJ2-7, with TRBD2 matching over 12 bases. This CDR3 has 15 amino acids. J lost 4 bases, V lost 4 bases, and 5 bases had no gene match. Germline values: CDR1 SGHAT, CDR2 FQNNGV.

J is TRBJ2-7 and V is TRBV19; 9 bases map to TRBD1. The V gene end was trimmed by 3 bases and the J gene end by 5 bases; junction bases not matched to a gene: 8. The germline V gene encodes CDR1 LNHDA and CDR2 SQIVND (reference sequence). The CDR3 sequence is 15 residues long. The DNA for the CDR3 is TGTGCCAGTAGTATCGGCCGGGACAGGGCCCACGAGCAGTACTTC. It is translated as CASSIGRDRAHEQYF.

V is TRBV9 and J is TRBJ2-1, with 8 bases fitting TRBD2. Germline V gives CDR1 SGDLS, CDR2 YYNGEE. The CDR3 contains 16 residues. J lost 0 bases, V lost 4 bases, and 6 bases had no gene match. CDR3 coding DNA: TGTGCCAGCAGCACTTTAGCGGGGATCTCCTACAATGAGCAGTTCTTC. This gives the protein CASSTLAGISYNEQFF.

This chain connects TRBV5-5 to TRBJ2-3, with no clear D. There are 13 residues in the CDR3. The V gene's germline CDR1 is SGHKS and CDR2 YYEKEE (reference sequence). The V end lost 4 bases, the J end lost 5 bases, and 11 bases lay between the germline ends. For the CDR3, the DNA is TGTGCCAGCAGCCCCCAACTGGGAGATACGCAGTATTTT. It encodes CASSPQLGDTQYF.

The rearrangement links TRBV6-5 to TRBJ1-5; TRBD1 is a possible D gene (6 bases). V lost 7 bases to trimming and J lost 7 bases, with 11 bases between them. Germline values: CDR1 MNHEY, CDR2 SVGAGI. The CDR3 runs 12 residues. CDR3 coding DNA: TGTGCCAGCAACACCGGGGGCCAGCCCCAGCATTTT. It encodes CASNTGGQPQHF.